One sample yielded the 29 T cell receptor beta chains listed below, sequenced in a study of naive and memory T cell subsets. Notes on the study in general: Especially in CD8 cells, naive repertoires contained a few larger clonotypes, possibly CD45RA-re-expressing memory cells.

No antigen is known for these receptors. Both TRBC1 and TRBC2 were covered by a beta constant-region primer of two equimolar oligonucleotides. Ligated cDNA was amplified by four rounds of PCR with nested alpha and beta constant-region primers and SP2. TCRdb ran MiXCR on the UMI-ligation and nested PCR reads and lists one entry per CDR3 protein. Of roughly 92,000 distinct CDR3 sequences in the sample, roughly 12% were seen once. Sequenced input: naive CD4+ T cells from blood. The source is a human donor in good health.

This clonotype was detected a few times. J is TRBJ2-1 and V is TRBV9; D gene unclear. Trimming removed 4 bases from V and 9 bases from J, with 14 bases in between. Germline CDR1 reads SGDLS; CDR2 reads YYNGEE. This CDR3 comprises 13 residues. The CDR3 nucleotides are TGTGCCAGCAGCCGTACTGGTCCCTCTGAGCAGTTCTTC. Translation gives CASSRTGPSEQFF.

CDR3 in amino acids: CASRPTGLGYGYTF. CDR3 coding DNA: TGTGCCAGCAGACCGACAGGGCTCGGCTATGGCTACACCTTC. V is TRBV12-3 or TRBV12-4 and J is TRBJ1-2, with 7 bases aligning to TRBD1. The CDR3 runs to 14 residues. The V and J ends lost 6 bases and 4 bases, in that order; junction bases with no gene match: 8.

This clonotype has just a few counts. The chain links TRBV12-3 or TRBV12-4 to TRBJ1-5, with a tentative D call TRBD1 (5 bases). Trimming took 6 bases from V and 6 from J, leaving 15 bases between them. CDR3 length equals 14 residues. The CDR3 loop is CASRIDSVSQPQHF. Written as DNA, the CDR3 is TGTGCCAGCAGAATAGACAGTGTCTCTCAGCCCCAGCATTTT.

The chain joins TRBV7-3 to TRBJ2-3, with a possible D match to TRBD2 (6 bases). Germline CDR1 and CDR2: SGHTA and FQGTGA. With 5 bases removed from V and 0 bases from J, the gap between germline ends came to 9 bases. The CDR3 has 14 amino acids. CDR3: CASSPGSSTDTQYF. The CDR3 DNA reads as TGTGCCAGCAGCCCCGGGAGTAGCACAGATACGCAGTATTTT.

This clonotype has just a few counts. The J gene is TRBJ1-1, the V gene TRBV7-8, with 7 bases lining up with TRBD1. The J segment lost 0 bases and the V segment lost 5 bases, leaving 6 bases of the junction unmatched. This CDR3 spans 15 amino acids. Per the germline V gene, CDR1 is SGHVS and CDR2 is FQNEAQ. Written as DNA, the CDR3 is TGTGCCAGCAGCGCGACAGGGAATATGAACACTGAAGCTTTCTTT. It translates to CASSATGNMNTEAFF. The variable domain in full, with the rest retrieved from reference TRBV7-8 and TRBJ1-1, is GAGVSQSPRYKVAKRGQDVALRCDPISGHVSLFWYQQALGQGPEFLTYFQNEAQLDKSGLPSDRFFAERPEGSVSTLKIQRTQQEDSAVYLCASSATGNMNTEAFFGQGTRLTVV.

The gene calls are TRBV6-2 or TRBV6-3 and TRBJ2-1; 7 nucleotides agree with TRBD1. This CDR3 has 13 amino acids. V lost 0 bases to trimming and J lost 10 bases; unmatched junction nucleotides: 3. CDR1 is MNHEY, CDR2 SVGEGT, per germline. DNA of the CDR3: TGTGCCAGCAGTTACTCACAGGGGAACGAGCAGTTCTTC. Amino acids: CASSYSQGNEQFF.

There are many counts of this clonotype. V and J are TRBV15 and TRBJ2-1; D is uncertain. The CDR3 extends over 16 amino acids. Germline CDR1 and CDR2: LNHNV and YYDKDF (reference sequence). V dropped 1 base and J dropped 0 bases, with 10 bases sitting between them. The CDR3 spells CATSRAGPGSYNEQFF. For the CDR3, the DNA is TGTGCCACCAGCAGAGCCGGGCCGGGCTCCTACAATGAGCAGTTCTTC.

This clonotype appeared a few times. This rearrangement joins TRBV6-2 or TRBV6-3 to TRBJ2-1; D is unclear. From germline, CDR1 is MNHEY and CDR2 SVGEGT. The ends were cut back, 3 bases at V and 9 bases at J, with 12 bases in the middle. The length of the CDR3 is 13 residues. The DNA of the CDR3 is TGTGCCAGCAGTTATTTTAGTACCGGTGAGCAGTTCTTC. Translating it yields CASSYFSTGEQFF.

The J gene is TRBJ2-2, the V gene TRBV7-3, with D possibly TRBD1 on 5 matching bases. The CDR3 has 16 residues. Germline V CDR1 and CDR2: SGHTA, FQGTGA. V was clipped by 3 bases and J by 0 bases, with 11 bases between them. In nucleotides, the CDR3 is TGTGCCAGCAGCTTGGCAGGGATAACGAACACCGGGGAGCTGTTTTTT. This codes for CASSLAGITNTGELFF.

This clonotype has more than one count but fewer than ten. V usage is TRBV2 and J usage is TRBJ1-2; weak D call: TRBD1 (5 bases). There are 13 residues in the CDR3. Germline assignment: CDR1 SNHLY and CDR2 FYNNEI. Trimming cost V 10 bases and J 8 bases, with 20 bases left between them. The CDR3: CATISAAGAGYTF. The CDR3 DNA is TGTGCCACCATCTCGGCCGCCGGGGCGGGCTACACCTTC.

This clonotype occurred a few times. V gene TRBV3-1 combines with J gene TRBJ2-3, with TRBD2 matching 13 bases. V was pared by 4 bases and J by 6 bases, with 7 bases of the junction left unmatched. This CDR3 has 16 amino acids. From germline, CDR1 is LGHDT and CDR2 YNNKEL (reference sequence). CDR3 DNA sequence: TGTGCCAGCAGCCCCAGGACTAGCGGGGGAGCGGATACGCAGTATTTT. Translated: CASSPRTSGGADTQYF.

This clonotype was found a few times. The V and J genes are TRBV2 and TRBJ2-7; TRBD1 or TRBD2 may be the D gene (7 bases each). V gave up 8 bases and J gave up 2 bases, with 13 bases separating them. The V gene's germline CDR1 is SNHLY and CDR2 FYNNEI. The CDR3 extends over 13 amino acids. The CDR3 here is CASGRDRTYEQYF. CDR3 in DNA: TGTGCCAGCGGGAGGGACAGAACCTACGAGCAGTACTTC.

Only a few counts were recorded for this clonotype. The chain uses TRBV21-1 and TRBJ2-3; TRBD1 is taken as the D call from the table, unchecked against the DNA. TRBV21-1 is given as a pseudogene. This CDR3 is built from 19 residues. The CDR3 sequence is CASSTLAVGGATDTDTQYF. The CDR3 region has the DNA TGTGCCAGCAGCACTCTCGCCGTGGGCGGCGCTACTGATACAGATACGCAGTATTTT.

V gene TRBV29-1 combines with J gene TRBJ1-1; 8 nucleotides line up with TRBD1. The CDR3 consists of 13 residues. Germline V lookup: CDR1 SQVTM, CDR2 ANQGSEA. V gave up 4 bases and J gave up 3 bases; unmatched junction bases: 4. DNA for the CDR3: TGCAGCGTTGTGGACAGGGTTTACACTGAAGCTTTCTTT. Its translation is CSVVDRVYTEAFF.

V is TRBV7-2 and J is TRBJ1-1; tentatively, D is TRBD1 (5 bases). The V end lost 5 bases, the J end lost 1 base, and 17 bases lay between the germline ends. The CDR3 contains 16 residues. The germline V gene has CDR1 SGHTA and CDR2 FQGNSA. The CDR3 region is CASSKNGASPNTEAFF. CDR3 in DNA: TGTGCCAGCAGCAAAAACGGGGCCAGTCCGAACACTGAAGCTTTCTTT.

The gene calls are TRBV10-2 and TRBJ1-6; a weak D match, TRBD1 (5 bases). The CDR3 spans 16 residues. The germline CDR1 and CDR2 sequences are WSHSY and SAAADI. Between the trimmed V and J ends, which lost 6 bases and 8 bases, there was a span of 20 bases. The CDR3 is CASREGRRDWDSPLHF. The CDR3 DNA reads as TGCGCCAGCAGGGAGGGGAGGAGAGATTGGGATTCACCCCTCCACTTT.

In this sample, this clonotype turned up a few times. V gene TRBV11-2 combines with J gene TRBJ2-7; tentative D call: TRBD2 (5 bases). The CDR3 is made up of 14 amino acids. In germline, CDR1 is SGHAT, CDR2 FQNNGV. The V and J ends lost 0 bases and 7 bases respectively, with 13 bases between them. CDR3 DNA: TGTGCCAGCAGCTTAGATGGGCGGGTGGGGGAGCAGTACTTC. Translating it yields CASSLDGRVGEQYF.

The chain recombines TRBV29-1 with TRBJ1-4; D call uncertain. This CDR3 region has 10 residues. Per the germline V gene, CDR1 is SQVTM and CDR2 is ANQGSEA. The ends were cut back, 6 bases at V and 5 bases at J, with 4 bases in the middle. CDR3 coding DNA: TGCAGCGTGAGAAATGAAAAACTGTTTTTT. It specifies CSVRNEKLFF.

This clonotype appeared many times. The V gene is TRBV28, the J gene TRBJ1-3; D possibly corresponds to TRBD1 (5 bases). This CDR3 has 15 amino acids. The germline V gene encodes CDR1 MDHEN and CDR2 SYDVKM. V was pared by 5 bases and J by 0 bases, with 11 bases between. CDR3 amino acids: CASSRAGTSGNTIYF. The CDR3 nucleotides are TGTGCCAGCAGTCGTGCAGGGACCTCTGGAAACACCATATATTTT. The full variable domain, completed using reference TRBV28 and TRBJ1-3, is DVKVTQSSRYLVKRTGEKVFLECVQDMDHENMFWYRQDPGLGLRLIYFSYDVKMKEKGDIPEGYSVSREKKERFSLILESASTNQTSMYLCASSRAGTSGNTIYFGEGSWLTVV.

This clonotype appeared a few times. The V and J genes are TRBV9 and TRBJ2-5; D possibly corresponds to TRBD1 (5 bases). The CDR3 is 14 amino acids. V gave up 3 bases and J gave up 0 bases, with 9 bases separating them. Germline loops: CDR1 SGDLS, CDR2 YYNGEE. The CDR3 reads CASSADTYQETQYF. CDR3 nucleotide sequence: TGTGCCAGCAGCGCGGACACATACCAAGAGACCCAGTACTTC.

The chain carries TRBV28 and TRBJ2-7; TRBD1 agrees at 9 bases. The germline CDR1 and CDR2 sequences are MDHEN and SYDVKM. This CDR3 has 15 residues. V trimming: 6 bases; J trimming: 4 bases; junction bases outside the gene matches: 10. The DNA for the CDR3 is TGTGCCAGCAGAGGCGCGGGGACAGGGTTTTACGAGCAGTACTTC. This gives the protein CASRGAGTGFYEQYF.

Here the CDR3 reads CASSERVGPYNEQFF. The CDR3 nucleotides read TGTGCCAGCAGTGAACGGGTAGGGCCCTACAATGAGCAGTTCTTC. The chain combines TRBV6-1 with TRBJ2-1; D remains ambiguous. Germline V gene data show CDR1 as MNHNS and CDR2 as SASEGT. The V end was cut by 2 bases, the J end by 2 bases, with 10 bases between. The CDR3 sequence is 15 residues long.

In this sample, this clonotype turned up many times. V and J are TRBV10-3 and TRBJ2-7; 9 bases are a match to TRBD2. The germline gives CDR1 ENHRY, CDR2 SYGVKD. This CDR3 region has 15 residues. With V trimmed by 6 bases and J by 0 bases, 6 bases remained unmatched. This CDR3 is CAISPTSGISYEQYF. Written as DNA, the CDR3 is TGTGCCATCAGCCCGACTAGCGGAATCTCCTACGAGCAGTACTTC.

V usage is TRBV5-5 and J usage is TRBJ2-7; 9 nucleotides align to TRBD1. Trimming took 4 bases from V and 8 from J; bases not matched to a gene: 7. This CDR3 contains 13 residues. Germline V gives CDR1 SGHKS, CDR2 YYEKEE (reference sequence). The CDR3 region is CASSPGTGYKQYF. CDR3 DNA sequence: TGTGCCAGCAGCCCAGGGACAGGGTATAAGCAGTACTTC. The full variable domain, with the rest looked up from reference TRBV5-5 and TRBJ2-7, is DAGVTQSPTHLIKTRGQQVTLRCSPISGHKSVSWYQQVLGQGPQFIFQYYEKEERGRGNFPDRFSARQFPNYSSELNVNALLLGDSALYLCASSPGTGYKQYFGPGTRLTVT.

This clonotype was detected a few times. This chain joins TRBV9 and TRBJ1-2, with D possibly matching TRBD1 (6 bases). Trimming removed 4 bases at V and 5 bases at J, with 12 bases between. The length of the CDR3 is 13 residues. Germline V lookup: CDR1 SGDLS, CDR2 YYNGEE. The CDR3 spells CASSSGQTYGYTF. The CDR3 bases are TGTGCCAGCAGCTCCGGACAGACGTATGGCTACACCTTC.

This clonotype appeared a few times. The genes are TRBV7-2 and TRBJ1-1; D not resolved. Germline CDR1 and CDR2: SGHTA and FQGNSA. Trimming shortened V by 0 bases and J by 7 bases, and 6 bases separated the two germline ends. The CDR3 extends over 12 amino acids. In DNA form, the CDR3 reads TGTGCCAGCAGCTTAGCCGGGCGTGAAGCTTTCTTT. This translates into CASSLAGREAFF.

The DNA for the CDR3 is TGTGCCAGCAGCTTTCCGGCGAACACCGGGGAGCTGTTTTTT. This codes for CASSFPANTGELFF. J is TRBJ2-2 and V is TRBV11-3; D gene unclear. There are 14 residues in the CDR3. CDR1 is SGHNT, CDR2 YENEEA, per germline. V was pared by 3 bases and J by 0 bases, with 5 bases between.

This clonotype has a handful of counts. The J gene is TRBJ2-1, the V gene TRBV7-8; the D gene could be TRBD1 or TRBD2 (5 bases each). CDR1 is SGHVS and CDR2 is FQNEAQ in the germline V gene. V was pared by 3 bases and J by 4 bases, with 19 bases between. There are 17 residues in the CDR3. The CDR3 sequence is CASSFNNLEWGYNEQFF. In DNA form, the CDR3 reads TGTGCCAGCAGCTTTAACAACCTAGAGTGGGGGTACAATGAGCAGTTCTTC.

Many counts were recorded for this clonotype. The rearrangement joins TRBV29-1 to TRBJ2-7; D is undetermined. The V and J ends lost 7 bases and 5 bases respectively, with 12 bases between them. CDR1 and CDR2 (germline): SQVTM, ANQGSEA. The CDR3 length is 11 residues. The CDR3 DNA reads as TGCAGCGCCGCCTGGGCGAACGAGCAGTACTTC. It encodes CSAAWANEQYF.